This TCR beta chain derives from a study of CD8 T cells in ankylosing spondylitis. This CDR3 has 12 amino acids. CDR1 DFQATT and CDR2 SNEGSKA come from the germline V gene (reference sequence). Trimming took off 6 bases at V and 6 bases at J, with 12 bases between the two ends. Worth noting for this clonotype: What it recognizes is unknown.

General study results and limits: Clones linked to the disease showed a CD8+ phenotype. They occurred at relatively low frequencies in peripheral blood. Past research had described some motif variants in reactive arthritis synovial fluid and blood. Disease-linked clones reportedly showed significant enrichment in matched ankylosing spondylitis synovial fluid.

Each TCR beta library was made by quantitative 5'-RACE that incorporated molecular barcodes. From the 5' RACE reads, TCRdb called clonotypes with MiXCR, one entry per CDR3 protein. The sample has more than 150,000 distinct CDR3 sequences; around a sixth are singletons. Sequences were obtained from blood, either unsorted or a sorted T cell fraction (not recorded which). This sequence originates from a male donor under 35 with ankylosing spondylitis or in good health (not recorded which). The V and J genes are TRBV20-1 and TRBJ2-1; weak D call: TRBD2 (5 bases). CDR3 protein: CSAGSEVNEQFF. Written as DNA, the CDR3 is TGCAGTGCGGGGAGCGAAGTCAATGAGCAGTTCTTC.